This is a list of T cell receptor beta chains from one sample in a study of post-analysis software for immune sequencing data. Using its own MiXCR run on the PCR reads, TCRdb lists one record per CDR3 protein. The sample has approximately 360,000 distinct CDR3 sequences; less than 35% are singletons. The sequencing sample was made of blood. The receptors derive from a girl aged 10 to 17 with multiple sclerosis. Both conserved end residues are part of each CDR3. A D gene is named only where the DNA matches it firmly. Not all rows give a size; the values are once, few, many and, for expanded clones, a class.

J gene,CDR3 length,clone size,V gene,D gene,CDR3 protein,CDR3 DNA
TRBJ2-4,13,few,TRBV24-1,-,CATSDWGGNIQYF,TGTGCCACCAGTGATTGGGGAGGAAACATTCAGTACTTC
TRBJ2-3,12,few,TRBV10-3,-,CAIGRDGDTQYF,TGTGCCATCGGGCGCGACGGGGATACGCAGTATTTT
TRBJ2-1,15,few,TRBV7-9,-,CASSLLTGAINEQFF,TGTGCCAGCAGCTTATTAACGGGGGCGATCAATGAGCAGTTCTTC
TRBJ1-5,15,-,TRBV11-2,-,CASSLSGIENQPQHF,TGTGCCAGCAGCTTGTCAGGGATTGAAAATCAGCCCCAGCATTTT
TRBJ2-1,16,-,TRBV12-3/TRBV12-4,-,CASSLSHGSSYNEQFF,TGTGCCAGCAGCCTGTCCCACGGGAGCTCCTACAATGAGCAGTTCTTC
TRBJ2-3,16,-,TRBV19,TRBD2,CASSFTSGGHGDTQYF,TGTGCCAGTAGTTTCACTAGCGGGGGGCATGGAGATACGCAGTATTTT
TRBJ1-2,15,-,TRBV7-2,-,CASSLDGRKTRGYTF,TGTGCCAGCAGCTTAGATGGCCGCAAAACGAGAGGCTACACCTTC
TRBJ1-1,20,-,TRBV4-2,-,CASSQVQIGQWFLGNTEAFF,TGTGCCAGCAGCCAAGTCCAAATTGGACAGTGGTTCTTGGGGAACACTGAAGCTTTCTTT
TRBJ2-1,11,-,TRBV20-1,-,CRASEQARQFF,TGCAGGGCTAGCGAGCAAGCAAGGCAGTTCTTC
TRBJ2-7,15,many,TRBV7-9,TRBD1,CASSAPGQGSYEQYF,TGTGCCAGCAGCGCTCCGGGACAGGGCTCCTACGAGCAGTACTTC
TRBJ2-3,17,few,TRBV4-1,-,CASSQEVQSPSTDTQYF,TGCGCCAGCAGCCAAGAGGTACAGTCCCCTAGCACAGATACGCAGTATTTT
TRBJ2-7,14,few,TRBV12-3/TRBV12-4,TRBD1,CASLPSGTGGEQYF,TGTGCCAGCCTGCCCTCGGGGACAGGGGGGGAGCAGTACTTC
TRBJ1-5,14,-,TRBV7-2,-,CASSLDPSVSPQHF,TGTGCCAGCAGCTTAGATCCTTCTGTTTCGCCCCAGCATTTT
TRBJ2-3,15,-,TRBV4-1,-,CASSQDQGLTDTQYF,TGCGCCAGCAGCCAAGACCAGGGGCTTACAGATACGCAGTATTTT
TRBJ2-5,13,few,TRBV15,-,CATSSVWRGEQYF,TGTGCCACCAGCAGCGTTTGGCGAGGGGAGCAGTACTTC
TRBJ2-1,13,few,TRBV20-1,TRBD1,CSVRIYRGDEQFF,TGCAGTGTAAGGATTTACAGGGGCGATGAGCAGTTCTTC
TRBJ1-1,15,once,TRBV12-3/TRBV12-4,TRBD1,CASSDRGQGVTEAFF,TGTGCCAGCAGTGACCGAGGGCAGGGGGTAACTGAAGCTTTCTTT
TRBJ1-5,18,few,TRBV12-3/TRBV12-4,-,CASSPGRRWGEGHQPQHF,TGTGCCAGCAGTCCCGGGAGGAGGTGGGGTGAGGGGCATCAGCCCCAGCATTTT
TRBJ2-2,14,-,TRBV20-1,TRBD1,CSAKQGANTGELFF,TGCAGTGCTAAACAGGGGGCGAACACCGGGGAGCTGTTTTTT
TRBJ1-2,16,few,TRBV4-3,-,CASSQDWKGSNYGYTF,TGCGCCAGCAGCCAAGACTGGAAGGGCTCCAACTATGGCTACACCTTC
TRBJ2-1,16,-,TRBV28,-,CASSYKWPFLGGEQFF,TGTGCCAGCAGTTACAAGTGGCCATTTTTGGGTGGTGAGCAGTTCTTC
TRBJ2-1,18,-,TRBV7-6,TRBD2,CASSPILAGGESYNEQFF,TGTGCCAGCAGCCCAATACTAGCGGGGGGGGAGTCCTACAATGAGCAGTTCTTC
TRBJ1-5,10,-,TRBV7-8,-,CASKNQPQHF,TGTGCCAGTAAAAATCAGCCCCAGCATTTT
TRBJ2-7,16,-,TRBV12-3/TRBV12-4,TRBD2,CASSPKPGLGVYEQYF,TGTGCCAGCAGTCCCAAACCGGGACTAGGAGTCTACGAGCAGTACTTC
TRBJ2-7,16,-,TRBV14,-,CASSQVALRRGNEQYF,TGTGCCAGCAGCCAAGTAGCCCTTCGCAGGGGAAACGAGCAGTACTTC
TRBJ2-5,14,-,TRBV20-1,-,CSARRPRNRETQYF,TGCAGTGCCCGGAGACCCCGCAACCGAGAGACCCAGTACTTC
TRBJ2-7,13,many,TRBV29-1,-,CSVAPGWSREQYF,TGCAGCGTCGCCCCAGGGTGGTCCCGCGAGCAGTACTTC
TRBJ2-1,14,many,TRBV5-1,-,CASSLSGSYNEQFF,TGTGCCAGCAGCTTGAGCGGATCCTACAATGAGCAGTTCTTC
TRBJ2-1,12,-,TRBV12-3/TRBV12-4,-,CASRTGHNEQFF,TGTGCCAGCAGGACAGGTCACAATGAGCAGTTCTTC
TRBJ2-5,14,-,TRBV7-9,TRBD2,CASSRTRGQETQYF,TGTGCCAGCAGTCGGACTAGAGGCCAAGAGACCCAGTACTTC
TRBJ2-2,11,-,TRBV6-6,-,CASRETGELFF,TGTGCCAGCAGGGAGACCGGGGAGCTGTTTTTT
TRBJ1-5,15,few,TRBV5-1,-,CASSLEGAANQPQHF,TGCGCCAGCAGCTTGGAAGGGGCCGCGAATCAGCCCCAGCATTTT
TRBJ2-7,13,-,TRBV25-1,-,CASQDFSAYEQYF,TGTGCCAGTCAGGACTTCTCCGCCTACGAGCAGTACTTC
TRBJ2-7,12,-,TRBV9,-,CASSEGVGEQYF,TGTGCCAGCAGCGAGGGGGTGGGCGAGCAGTACTTC
TRBJ2-7,12,few,TRBV29-1,TRBD1,CSGRDRLSEQYF,TGCAGCGGACGGGACAGGCTTAGCGAGCAGTACTTC
TRBJ2-7,13,-,TRBV3-1,-,CASSQDYLYEQYF,TGTGCCAGCAGCCAGGACTACCTCTACGAGCAGTACTTC
TRBJ1-4,15,-,TRBV7-6,-,CASSFRQTLNEKLFF,TGTGCCAGCAGCTTCCGACAGACACTTAATGAAAAACTGTTTTTT
TRBJ2-5,13,few,TRBV12-3/TRBV12-4,TRBD1,CASSGTAKETQYF,TGTGCCAGCAGCGGGACAGCGAAAGAGACCCAGTACTTC
TRBJ2-7,13,-,TRBV28,-,CASRGGPPYEQYF,TGTGCCAGCAGAGGGGGTCCCCCCTACGAGCAGTACTTC
TRBJ2-3,18,few,TRBV7-3,TRBD2,CASSRHTGTSGHTDTQYF,TGTGCCAGCAGCCGACATACAGGGACTAGCGGCCACACAGATACGCAGTATTTT
TRBJ1-2,15,few,TRBV5-1,-,CASSLEGHTNYGYTF,TGCGCCAGCAGCTTGGAGGGACATACCAACTATGGCTACACCTTC
TRBJ2-2,14,-,TRBV24-1,-,CATSDTGSTGELFF,TGTGCCACCAGTGATACAGGGTCCACCGGGGAGCTGTTTTTT
TRBJ2-5,12,-,TRBV2,-,CASRGVQETQYF,TGTGCCAGCAGGGGGGTGCAAGAGACCCAGTACTTC
TRBJ2-4,12,-,TRBV7-9,-,CASSLDTGDRYF,TGTGCCAGCAGCTTAGATACTGGGGATCGGTACTTC
TRBJ2-4,18,-,TRBV7-2,-,CASSHNRAGTLAKNIQYF,TGTGCCAGCAGCCATAATCGCGCGGGAACACTAGCCAAAAACATTCAGTACTTC
TRBJ2-1,14,few,TRBV6-6,TRBD2,CASSSLAGGNEQFF,TGTGCCAGCAGTTCCCTAGCGGGGGGGAATGAGCAGTTCTTC
TRBJ2-7,15,few,TRBV6-5,TRBD1,CASSYSGQGAYEQYF,TGTGCCAGCAGTTACTCAGGGCAGGGGGCCTACGAGCAGTACTTC
TRBJ1-2,13,many,TRBV6-5,-,CASISGTGNGYTF,TGTGCCAGCATCTCGGGGACGGGTAATGGCTACACCTTC
TRBJ1-1,15,-,TRBV20-1,-,CSATGAPDRNTEAFF,TGCAGTGCTACAGGGGCCCCGGACCGGAACACTGAAGCTTTCTTT
TRBJ2-7,13,many,TRBV5-1,-,CASSLRGDDEQYF,TGCGCCAGCAGCTTGAGGGGGGACGACGAGCAGTACTTC
TRBJ2-3,16,few,TRBV29-1,TRBD1,CSVPGQGRFSTDTQYF,TGCAGCGTTCCGGGACAGGGACGGTTTAGCACAGATACGCAGTATTTT
TRBJ1-5,16,-,TRBV21-1,-,CASSNRGQTRNQPQHF,TGTGCCAGCAGCAACCGAGGACAGACCCGCAATCAGCCCCAGCATTTT
TRBJ1-3,15,-,TRBV7-2,TRBD1,CASSLARQGWNTIYF,TGTGCCAGCAGCTTAGCCCGACAGGGATGGAACACCATATATTTT
TRBJ1-1,13,-,TRBV12-3/TRBV12-4,-,CASSFPGWAKAFF,TGTGCCAGCAGTTTCCCAGGGTGGGCTAAAGCTTTCTTT
TRBJ2-5,15,few,TRBV24-1,-,CATSDIQGVGETQYF,TGTGCCACCAGTGATATCCAGGGTGTAGGAGAGACCCAGTACTTC